This T cell receptor beta chain was documented in a study of human T cells and chemical hapten exposure. Each CDR3 protein gets one entry after TCRdb re-called the RACE reads with MiXCR. The sample gives 20,000 to 30,000 distinct CDR3 sequences, 8% to 9.5% of which show up once; approximately 6.3% is in the top ten. As for time point: patch test 2, 6 weeks after DPC sensitization. Specified treatment: therapeutic diphenylcyclopropenone sensitization with weekly scalp DPC. The length of the CDR3 is 17 residues. CDR1 is SGHRS, CDR2 YFSETQ, per germline. V lost 0 bases and J lost 8, with 23 bases in between.

This receptor was identified in a man aged 25 to 40 with alopecia areata. Some clones in this sample may be carry-over from other donors' samples. The sequences come from whole blood, collected in connection with sensitization to the hapten diphenylcyclopropenone (DPC). The gene calls are TRBV5-1 and TRBJ1-2; possible D gene TRBD1, 5 bases. The CDR3 DNA sequence: TGCGCCAGCAGCTTGGCCAAGGGGCCCAACCGTCCCGAAGGCTACACCTTC. Amino acid sequence: CASSLAKGPNRPEGYTF. The whole variable domain, remainder taken from reference TRBV5-1 and TRBJ1-2, is KAGVTQTPRYLIKTRGQQVTLSCSPISGHRSVSWYQQTPGQGLQFLFEYFSETQRNKGNFPGRFSGRQFSNSRSEMNVSTLELGDSALYLCASSLAKGPNRPEGYTFGSGTRLTVV.